What follows are 14 T cell receptor beta chains derived from one specimen sequenced in a study of T cells after yellow fever vaccination. TCRdb reprocessed the 5' RACE reads with MiXCR, giving one entry per CDR3 protein. The sample lists around 180,000 distinct CDR3 sequences, approximately 6.2% occurring once. The sequencing here drew on CD4+ T cells sorted from PBMCs, taken on the day of the first yellow fever vaccination. These receptors were collected from a man aged 18 to 30 who received the YFV17D yellow fever vaccine.

The gene calls are TRBV5-4 and TRBJ2-3; the D call may be TRBD1 or TRBD2 (5 bases each). Germline V gene sequence: CDR1 SGHNT, CDR2 YYREEE (reference sequence). The CDR3 totals 17 residues. The V end lost 0 bases, the J end lost 1 base, and 15 bases lay between the germline ends. DNA of the CDR3: TGTGCCAGCAGCTTGGGACGTGGGGGATACGGCACAGATACGCAGTATTTT. Protein: CASSLGRGGYGTDTQYF.

This clonotype was found many times. The chain employs TRBV5-1 and TRBJ1-4, with unresolved D. CDR1 is SGHRS and CDR2 is YFSETQ in the germline V gene. The CDR3 runs to 14 residues. Between the trimmed V and J ends, which lost 3 bases and 5 bases, there was a span of 11 bases. Here the CDR3 reads CASSSNGPNEKLFF. As DNA, the CDR3 is TGCGCCAGCAGCTCTAACGGACCGAATGAAAAACTGTTTTTT.

As to this clonotype: Relative to the germline gene, one junction end is altered; a read error may explain this. The gene calls are TRBV4-2 and TRBJ2-7; D gene uncertain. This CDR3 spans 15 amino acids. Germline V gene lookup returns CDR1 LGHNA and CDR2 YNFKEQ. CDR3 DNA sequence: TGTGCCAGCAGCCTTAATTTGTGGAGCTCCTGCGAGCAGTACTTC. As protein: CASSLNLWSSCEQYF.

The gene calls are TRBV5-1 and TRBJ2-7; the D is unclear. The ends were cut back, 4 bases at V and 4 bases at J, with 9 bases in the middle. The CDR3 consists of 12 residues. Germline V gene data show CDR1 as SGHRS and CDR2 as YFSETQ. For the CDR3, the DNA is TGCGCCAGCAGCATACTGGGGTACGAGCAGTACTTC. It is translated as CASSILGYEQYF.

Concerning this clonotype: A much larger clone lies a single base off, so this may be a read error. The V and J genes are TRBV21-1 and TRBJ2-7. TRBV21-1 is a recognized pseudogene. The CDR3 has 16 residues. The CDR3 DNA reads TGTGCCAGCAGCAAAGCGCTATCCGGCTCCACCTACGAGCAGTACGTC. This translates into CASSKALSGSTYEQYV.

The rearrangement links TRBV19 to TRBJ2-2; tentative D call: TRBD2 (6 bases). This CDR3 contains 14 residues. Trimming removed 7 bases from V and 4 bases from J, with 13 bases in between. Per the germline V gene, CDR1 is LNHDA and CDR2 is SQIVND (reference sequence). CDR3 region: CASIGRGPTGELFF. CDR3 bases: TGTGCCAGTATTGGGCGGGGACCCACCGGGGAGCTGTTTTTT. The complete variable domain, with remaining parts taken from reference TRBV19 and TRBJ2-2, reads DGGITQSPKYLFRKEGQNVTLSCEQNLNHDAMYWYRQDPGQGLRLIYYSQIVNDFQKGDIAEGYSVSREKKESFPLTVTSAQKNPTAFYLCASIGRGPTGELFFGEGSRLTVL.

The chain combines TRBV4-3 with TRBJ1-2, with a weak D call TRBD1 (6 bases). Trimming pared 1 base from V and 8 bases from J, leaving 14 bases between. Germline assignment: CDR1 LGHNA and CDR2 YSLEER. CDR3 length equals 14 residues. The CDR3 here is CASSQGWGAGGYTF. CDR3 bases: TGCGCCAGCAGCCAAGGCTGGGGGGCTGGGGGCTACACCTTC.

At least ten counts were recorded for this clonotype. The chain uses TRBV15 and TRBJ2-3; D uncertain. This CDR3 has 12 amino acids. Trimming shortened V by 1 base and J by 4 bases, and 3 bases separated the two germline ends. The germline CDR1 and CDR2 sequences are LNHNV and YYDKDF (reference sequence). CDR3 protein: CATSRGSDTQYF. The CDR3, as DNA: TGTGCCACCAGCAGAGGATCAGATACGCAGTATTTT.

This clonotype occurred a few times. The chain links TRBV18 to TRBJ2-1; D is unresolved. V was cut by 0 bases and J by 10 bases, with 4 bases left in between. The CDR3 loop spans 11 amino acids. CDR1 is KGHSH, CDR2 LQKENI, per germline. For the CDR3, the DNA is TGTGCCAGCTCACCACCGGGGGAGCAGTTCTTC. Translation gives CASSPPGEQFF.

This clonotype was observed a few times. The chain combines TRBV20-1 with TRBJ2-7; D gene unclear. The ends were cut back, 6 bases at V and 1 base at J, with 13 bases in the middle. The V gene's germline CDR1 is DFQATT and CDR2 SNEGSKA (reference sequence). This CDR3 is 13 amino acids long. As DNA, the CDR3 is TGCAGTGCCGCCCAACCTAGTTCCTACGAGCAGTACGTC. Its translation is CSAAQPSSYEQYV.

This clonotype occurred many times. The V gene is TRBV7-6, the J gene TRBJ2-3; 8 bases align to TRBD2. This CDR3 spans 14 amino acids. V lost 2 bases to trimming and J lost 5 bases; unmatched junction nucleotides: 3. Per the germline V gene, CDR1 is SGHVS and CDR2 is FNYEAQ. This CDR3 is CASSLRGGQDTQYF. CDR3 bases: TGTGCCAGCAGCTTACGCGGGGGGCAAGATACGCAGTATTTT.

This clonotype has ten or more counts. The gene calls are TRBV5-1 and TRBJ1-2, with D maybe TRBD1 (6 bases). The CDR3 loop spans 14 amino acids. V shed 6 bases and J shed 8 bases, with 20 bases lying between them. Germline V gene data show CDR1 as SGHRS and CDR2 as YFSETQ. CDR3: CASKGVLQYEGYTF. In DNA, the CDR3 is TGCGCCAGCAAGGGGGTTCTTCAATATGAAGGCTACACCTTC.

This clonotype occurred many times. V and J are TRBV19 and TRBJ2-3; no clear D. This CDR3 has 13 residues. Germline V CDR1 and CDR2: LNHDA, SQIVND (reference sequence). Trimming pared 0 bases from V and 12 bases from J, leaving 13 bases between. The CDR3 DNA sequence: TGTGCCAGTAGTATAGATCGCCGTCTTACCCAGTATTTT. It encodes CASSIDRRLTQYF.

In its sample, this clonotype was seen a few times. The CDR3 here is CASSLTGQFEEQYV. The CDR3 DNA reads as TGTGCCAGTAGCCTTACGGGACAGTTTGAGGAGCAGTACGTC. The rearrangement uses TRBV18 and TRBJ2-7; 7 positions match TRBD1. V dropped 9 bases and J dropped 7; count of bases not matched to a gene: 15. Per the germline V gene, CDR1 is KGHSH and CDR2 is LQKENI. The CDR3 contains 14 residues.